Each of the 29 T cell receptor beta chains below was sequenced from the same sample in a study of T cell responses to AZD1222 COVID-19 vaccine. Assay: immunoSEQ multiplex PCR; the TCRdb copy retains only in-frame clones and omits some. The data hold around 78,000 clones, with 70% to 85% observed a single time. The sequenced sample was peripheral blood, obtained on day 0 of AZD1222 vaccination. These receptors all stem from an adult in good health.

This clone appeared a single time. The chain employs TRBV27 and TRBJ1-2; 8 bases agree with TRBD1. The length of the CDR3 is 18 residues. The V segment lost 2 bases and the J segment 3 bases; nucleotides outside the gene matches: 14. Germline CDR1 is MNHEY and CDR2 is SMNVEV (reference sequence). Written as DNA, the CDR3 is TGTGCCAGCAGTTTACCCACACAGGGGGGCCCCCCTGACTATGGCTACACCTTC. Translating gives CASSLPTQGGPPDYGYTF.

The CDR3 nucleotides read TGTGCCTGTAGCTCCGGGACAGGGGGTAAAACTTTCTTT. It codes for CACSSGTGGKTFF. V usage is TRBV30 and J usage is TRBJ1-1, with 11 bases aligning to TRBD1. V dropped 6 bases and J dropped 12; count of bases not matched to a gene: 12. CDR1 and CDR2 from the germline V gene are GTSNPN and SVGIG (reference sequence). The CDR3 has 13 residues.

The CDR3 DNA follows: TGTGCCAGCAGCCAAGGGACAGCGGGAGGGTACGAGCAGTACTTC. It is translated as CASSQGTAGGYEQYF. V is TRBV11-2 and J is TRBJ2-7, with 10 bases that match TRBD2. The germline gives CDR1 SGHAT, CDR2 FQNNGV. This CDR3 spans 15 amino acids. With V trimmed by 5 bases and J by 4 bases, 8 bases remained unmatched.

The V gene is TRBV19, the J gene TRBJ2-2; 7 nucleotides align to TRBD1. V trimming: 6 bases; J trimming: 4 bases; junction bases outside the gene matches: 11. The CDR3 totals 16 residues. The V gene's germline CDR1 is LNHDA and CDR2 SQIVND (reference sequence). The CDR3 reads CASSGQTGAPTGELFF. The CDR3 DNA reads TGTGCCAGTAGCGGGCAAACAGGGGCCCCCACCGGGGAGCTGTTTTTT.

The chain couples TRBV7-8 to TRBJ1-5; TRBD1 is a possible D gene (5 bases). Trimming stripped 3 bases from V and 5 bases from J, with 11 bases between. The CDR3 totals 14 residues. CDR1 SGHVS and CDR2 FQNEAQ come from the germline V gene. The CDR3 spells CASSFEGTYQPQHF. Here the CDR3 DNA reads TGTGCCAGCAGCTTTGAGGGGACCTATCAGCCCCAGCATTTT.

CDR3 in amino acids: CASSAGTVSKAGYGYTF. The CDR3 DNA follows: TGTGCCAGCAGTGCCGGGACAGTAAGCAAAGCTGGGTATGGCTACACCTTC. The chain joins TRBV6-1 to TRBJ1-2, with 7 bases aligning to TRBD1. The CDR3 sequence is 17 residues long. Germline V gene data show CDR1 as MNHNS and CDR2 as SASEGT. V lost 4 bases to trimming and J lost 5 bases; unmatched junction nucleotides: 16.

The gene calls are TRBV2 and TRBJ1-6, with a tentative D call TRBD1 (5 bases). Deletions cut 9 bases from V and 9 bases from J, with 24 bases between. The V gene's germline CDR1 is SNHLY and CDR2 FYNNEI. The CDR3 is 16 residues long. The CDR3 reads CARGDGRKSVGSPLHF. Written as DNA, the CDR3 is TGTGCCAGAGGGGACGGTCGGAAATCGGTGGGTTCACCCCTCCACTTT.

The chain has TRBV10-3 and TRBJ1-4; D might be TRBD1 (5 bases). V lost 10 bases and J 3 bases, leaving 18 bases between the germline ends. Germline-derived CDR1 and CDR2 are ENHRY and SYGVKD. This CDR3 has 15 residues. The CDR3 DNA reads TGTGCCACATCGGAAGCGGGGCAGGCTAATGAAAAACTGTTTTTT. Its translation is CATSEAGQANEKLFF.

The chain uses TRBV29-1 and TRBJ2-1, with 10 nucleotides matching TRBD2. V lost 4 bases to trimming and J lost 5 bases; unmatched junction nucleotides: 5. The CDR3 has 14 amino acids. Germline CDR1 and CDR2: SQVTM and ANQGSEA. As DNA, the CDR3 is TGCAGCGTTGCGAGGACTAGCGGTAACAATGAGCAGTTCTTC. It encodes CSVARTSGNNEQFF.

V gene TRBV9 combines with J gene TRBJ1-1; D not certain. Germline CDR1 and CDR2: SGDLS and YYNGEE. The CDR3 sequence is 14 residues long. The V gene lost 0 bases and the J gene lost 4 bases, with 10 bases spanning the gap. The CDR3 here is CASSVEAGRTEAFF. The DNA of the CDR3 is TGTGCCAGCAGCGTAGAGGCAGGTCGCACTGAAGCTTTCTTT.

In this sample, this clone turned up once. The chain uses TRBV12-3 or TRBV12-4 and TRBJ1-1, with D possibly being TRBD1 (5 bases). The V end lost 3 bases, the J end lost 1 base, and 6 bases lay between the germline ends. The CDR3 runs 13 residues. The CDR3 spells CASSFGGNTEAFF. The CDR3 coding sequence is TGTGCCAGCAGTTTTGGGGGGAACACTGAAGCTTTCTTT.

This clone occurred once. The V and J genes are TRBV19 and TRBJ1-2; D is uncertain. CDR3 length: 12 amino acids. Germline V gene lookup returns CDR1 LNHDA and CDR2 SQIVND (reference sequence). V was cut by 5 bases and J by 5 bases, with 9 bases left in between. The CDR3 nucleotides are TGTGCCAGTAGTTCTGGAGGGTATGGCTACACCTTC. This encodes CASSSGGYGYTF.

The chain links TRBV19 to TRBJ1-2; D perhaps matches TRBD1 (5 bases). Germline assignment: CDR1 LNHDA and CDR2 SQIVND (reference sequence). The CDR3 extends over 13 amino acids. Trimming removed 3 bases from V and 1 base from J, with 6 bases in between. CDR3 amino acids: CASSMQGNYGYTF. The CDR3 coding sequence is TGTGCCAGTAGTATGCAGGGTAACTATGGCTACACCTTC.

This CDR3 reads CASRSDPGSHYEQYF. DNA of the CDR3: TGCGCCAGCAGATCCGATCCAGGCTCCCACTACGAGCAGTACTTC. The chain couples TRBV5-1 to TRBJ2-7; D remains ambiguous. The V and J ends lost 5 bases and 3 bases respectively, with 18 bases between them. Germline CDR1 and CDR2: SGHRS and YFSETQ. The CDR3 is 15 residues long.

The rearrangement joins TRBV29-1 to TRBJ1-1; 8 nucleotides match TRBD1. The V and J ends lost 6 bases and 5 bases, in that order; junction bases with no gene match: 11. The CDR3 covers 14 residues. CDR1 SQVTM and CDR2 ANQGSEA come from the germline V gene. The CDR3 DNA follows: TGCAGCGTATACTCTCCGGGACAGGAAACTGAAGCTTTCTTT. Its protein is CSVYSPGQETEAFF.

This rearrangement joins TRBV4-3 to TRBJ2-1; D is possibly TRBD1 (6 bases). Germline V gene data show CDR1 as LGHNA and CDR2 as YSLEER. Between the trimmed V and J ends, which lost 4 bases and 5 bases, there was a span of 9 bases. The CDR3 is 13 residues long. Written as DNA, the CDR3 is TGCGCCAGCAGCCTCTCAGGGGACAATGAGCAGTTCTTC. Protein sequence: CASSLSGDNEQFF.

The sample holds a few counts of this clone. For the CDR3, the DNA is TGTGCCAGCAGTTCAAGAGGAGAAGCTTTCTTT. The encoded protein is CASSSRGEAFF. This chain links TRBV27 with TRBJ1-1; D gene ambiguous. CDR1 and CDR2 (germline): MNHEY, SMNVEV (reference sequence). CDR3 length equals 11 residues. Trimming removed 4 bases from V and 8 bases from J, with 8 bases in between.

The chain employs TRBV6-1 and TRBJ1-5, with D tentatively TRBD1 (6 bases). The germline V gene encodes CDR1 MNHNS and CDR2 SASEGT. This CDR3 has 17 residues. Trimming pared 0 bases from V and 5 bases from J, leaving 17 bases between. The CDR3 sequence: CASSEALLQGGYQPQHF. The CDR3 bases are TGTGCCAGCAGTGAAGCGCTACTACAGGGAGGGTATCAGCCCCAGCATTTT.

To note about this clone: The identical CDR3 is also encoded by other nucleotide sequences in the sample. The gene calls are TRBV9 and TRBJ1-2; D uncertain. In germline, CDR1 is SGDLS, CDR2 YYNGEE. Trimming cost V 0 bases and J 2 bases, with 8 bases left between them. CDR3 length: 14 residues. DNA of the CDR3: TGTGCCAGCAGCGTAGGCCAGGAGAACTATGGCTACACCTTC. Its translation is CASSVGQENYGYTF. The full variable domain, completed using reference TRBV9 and TRBJ1-2, is DSGVTQTPKHLITATGQRVTLRCSPRSGDLSVYWYQQSLDQGLQFLIQYYNGEERAKGNILERFSAQQFPDLHSELNLSSLELGDSALYFCASSVGQENYGYTFGSGTRLTVV.

The chain joins TRBV19 to TRBJ2-7; TRBD2 aligns across 14 bases. V lost 5 bases, J lost 5 bases, and 2 bases stayed unmatched. The CDR3 extends over 14 amino acids. Germline CDR1 is LNHDA and CDR2 is SQIVND (reference sequence). CDR3 sequence (DNA): TGTGCCAGTAGTTTGGGACTAGCGGGAGACGAGCAGTACTTC. It yields the protein CASSLGLAGDEQYF.

The V call is TRBV5-1, the J call TRBJ1-1; D remains unclear. Deletions cut 1 base from V and 5 bases from J, with 12 bases between. The CDR3 spans 14 residues. The germline gives CDR1 SGHRS, CDR2 YFSETQ. The CDR3 region has the DNA TGCGCCAGCAGCTTGAACGGGCGAGGAACTGAAGCTTTCTTT. It encodes CASSLNGRGTEAFF.

V is TRBV3-1 (or the pseudogene TRBV3-2) and J is TRBJ2-1; D call uncertain. V lost 4 bases and J 6 bases, leaving 10 bases between the germline ends. The CDR3 covers 13 residues. Germline lookup yields CDR1 LGHDT and CDR2 YNNKEL (reference sequence). CDR3 residues: CASSPRSGNEQFF. The CDR3 DNA is TGTGCCAGCAGCCCCCGTTCCGGCAATGAGCAGTTCTTC.

CDR3 DNA sequence: TGTGCCAGCAGCTTAGCGTATGAGCAGTTCTTC. Its translation: CASSLAYEQFF. The chain employs TRBV6-2 or TRBV6-3 and TRBJ2-1; weak D call: TRBD2 (5 bases). Looked up from germline, CDR1 is MNHEY and CDR2 is SVGEGT. CDR3 length equals 11 residues. V dropped 6 bases and J dropped 8 bases, with 8 bases sitting between them.

This rearrangement joins TRBV27 to TRBJ2-1; D might be TRBD2 (6 bases). The CDR3 is made up of 15 amino acids. Trimming took 9 bases from V and 5 from J, leaving 20 bases between them. The germline CDR1 and CDR2 sequences are MNHEY and SMNVEV (reference sequence). CDR3 DNA sequence: TGTGCCAGTCAACTCGGGGTTAGCGGTAACAATGAGCAGTTCTTC. Its protein is CASQLGVSGNNEQFF.

The V gene is TRBV19, the J gene TRBJ1-1; no reliable D call. This CDR3 is 12 amino acids long. Trimming cost V 5 bases and J 1 base, with 5 bases left between them. CDR1 is LNHDA and CDR2 is SQIVND in the germline V gene (reference sequence). The CDR3 DNA sequence: TGTGCCAGTAGTCCCGGGAACACTGAAGCTTTCTTT. Its translation is CASSPGNTEAFF.

V usage is TRBV19 and J usage is TRBJ1-2; possible D gene TRBD1, 6 bases. Looked up from germline, CDR1 is LNHDA and CDR2 is SQIVND (reference sequence). The CDR3 runs to 17 residues. The ends were cut back, 5 bases at V and 4 bases at J, with 23 bases in the middle. As DNA, the CDR3 is TGTGCCAGTAGTCTAACCAGGGACATCGGAGGCGGCTATGGCTACACCTTC. Its translation: CASSLTRDIGGGYGYTF.

The chain joins TRBV6-2 or TRBV6-3 to TRBJ2-2; D unclear. The germline V gene encodes CDR1 MNHEY and CDR2 SVGEGT. Trimming removed 0 bases at V and 3 bases at J, with 5 bases between. The CDR3 consists of 14 residues. The CDR3 protein is CASSYSADTGELFF. The CDR3, as DNA: TGTGCCAGCAGTTACTCCGCAGACACCGGGGAGCTGTTTTTT.

This clone was counted only a few times. This chain uses TRBV7-9 with TRBJ2-7; TRBD1 agrees at 7 bases. CDR3 size: 14 residues. Trimming took 5 bases from V and 0 from J; bases not matched to a gene: 4. Germline V gene sequence: CDR1 SEHNR, CDR2 FQNEAQ (reference sequence). The chain's CDR3 is CASSPGQLSYEQYF. The CDR3 DNA reads TGTGCCAGCAGCCCGGGACAGCTCTCCTACGAGCAGTACTTC.

V gene TRBV5-1 combines with J gene TRBJ2-1; 11 bases map to TRBD2. Germline values: CDR1 SGHRS, CDR2 YFSETQ. CDR3 length: 14 residues. Trimming removed 6 bases from V and 4 bases from J; junction bases left unmatched: 3. Written as DNA, the CDR3 is TGCGCCAGCACGCCTAGCGGGGGGTACAATGAGCAGTTCTTC. Protein: CASTPSGGYNEQFF.